The 31 T cell receptor beta chains below all came from one sample that was sequenced in a study of shared clonotypes between healthy human individuals. The method was immunoSEQ multiplex PCR; TCRdb's version includes in-frame clones alone and lacks a portion of them. The table shows millions of clones, with approximately 93% occurring only once. Sequencing was carried out using naive CD4+ T cells from PBMCs. Subset defined: CD45RA+ positively selected. The receptor source for this set is a man between 18 and 35 years old in good health. Some clones in this sample may be carry-over from other donors' samples.

The genes are TRBV7-8 and TRBJ2-1, with D perhaps TRBD1 or TRBD2 (5 bases each). The length of the CDR3 is 14 residues. V shed 5 bases and J shed 4 bases, with 12 bases lying between them. Germline V lookup: CDR1 SGHVS, CDR2 FQNEAQ. CDR3 nucleotides: TGTGCCAGCAGCCCGGGACGGTTTTACAATGAGCAGTTCTTC. Protein: CASSPGRFYNEQFF.

A word on this clone: Relative to the germline gene, one junction end is altered; a read error may explain this. The chain has TRBV7-2 and TRBJ2-1; the match to TRBD2 covers 8 bases. Germline loops: CDR1 SGHTA, CDR2 FQGNSA. This CDR3 has 15 amino acids. CDR3 bases: TGTGCCAGCAGCCTAGCGGGCGGGAGATACAATGAGCAGTTCTTC. Its protein is CASSLAGGRYNEQFF.

The CDR3 region has the DNA TGTGCCAGCTCAACCGCGGGGTTAGCGGGAAGGCGCTACGAGCAGTACTTC. Protein: CASSTAGLAGRRYEQYF. The V and J genes are TRBV18 and TRBJ2-7; 8 bases fit TRBD2. CDR1 is KGHSH and CDR2 is LQKENI in the germline V gene. This CDR3 has 17 amino acids. The V segment lost 5 bases and the J segment 3 bases; nucleotides outside the gene matches: 15.

Remarks on this clone: At the DNA level, this CDR3 is encoded by other sequences in the same sample as well. The gene calls are TRBV7-3 and TRBJ1-1; D is perhaps TRBD1 (5 bases). This CDR3 comprises 14 residues. CDR1 and CDR2 from the germline V gene are SGHTA and FQGTGA. V gave up 0 bases and J gave up 4 bases, with 9 bases separating them. Written as DNA, the CDR3 is TGTGCCAGCAGCTTAACAGGGGCGGGCACTGAAGCTTTCTTT. This encodes CASSLTGAGTEAFF.

The rearrangement joins TRBV30 to TRBJ2-5; TRBD2 might be the D (5 bases). The germline gives CDR1 GTSNPN, CDR2 SVGIG (reference sequence). CDR3 length: 12 amino acids. V was shortened by 0 bases and J by 9 bases, with 11 bases between the two germline ends. The DNA for the CDR3 is TGTGCCTGGAGTGTTATTGAGGGTGCCCAGTACTTC. Encoded protein: CAWSVIEGAQYF.

The V and J genes are TRBV6-1 and TRBJ2-6; tentatively, D is TRBD1 (5 bases). The V and J ends lost 9 bases and 4 bases respectively, with 16 bases between them. The length of the CDR3 is 15 residues. Per germline, CDR1 MNHNS and CDR2 SASEGT. CDR3 DNA sequence: TGTGCCAGTACTATCCAGGGCGTCGGGGCCAACGTCCTGACTTTC. This translates into CASTIQGVGANVLTF.

The chain joins TRBV4-1 to TRBJ2-7, with 7 bases fitting TRBD1. Trimming at V came to 4 bases and at J to 2 bases, leaving 11 bases not matched to a gene. This CDR3 region has 16 residues. The germline V gene has CDR1 MGHRA and CDR2 YSYEKL. The CDR3 sequence: CASSRLDRTETYEQYF. DNA for the CDR3: TGCGCCAGCAGCCGATTGGACAGGACCGAAACCTACGAGCAGTACTTC.

The chain uses TRBV10-3 and TRBJ2-2, with D perhaps matching TRBD1 (5 bases). V was trimmed by 0 bases and J by 5 bases, leaving 13 bases between them. The CDR3 totals 16 residues. Per germline, CDR1 ENHRY and CDR2 SYGVKD. The CDR3 loop reads CAISESWQGGTGELFF. CDR3 in DNA: TGTGCCATCAGTGAGTCTTGGCAGGGCGGAACCGGGGAGCTGTTTTTT.

Here the CDR3 reads CASSLAGAATDTQYF. DNA of the CDR3: TGTGCCAGCAGCTTAGCGGGGGCAGCCACAGATACGCAGTATTTT. The J gene is TRBJ2-3, the V gene TRBV7-9; possibly TRBD1 for D (6 bases). V was trimmed by 0 bases and J by 2 bases, leaving 9 bases between them. The CDR3 loop spans 15 amino acids. Looked up from germline, CDR1 is SEHNR and CDR2 is FQNEAQ (reference sequence).

V usage is TRBV10-3 and J usage is TRBJ2-1; TRBD2 agrees at 10 bases. The CDR3 spans 17 residues. Unmatched junction bases numbered 13, after V lost 4 bases and J lost 7 bases. Germline V gives CDR1 ENHRY, CDR2 SYGVKD. The CDR3 DNA sequence: TGTGCCATCAGTGTAGGGACGCTAGCGGGAGTCGCAAATGAGCAGTTCTTC. This gives the protein CAISVGTLAGVANEQFF.

CDR3: CASSESGLTEAFF. CDR3 bases: TGTGCCAGCAGTGAATCTGGGCTCACTGAAGCTTTCTTT. This chain links TRBV6-1 with TRBJ1-1; no firm D call. The CDR3 runs 13 residues. V dropped 2 bases and J dropped 4 bases, with 8 bases sitting between them. Germline-derived CDR1 and CDR2 are MNHNS and SASEGT.

The chain uses TRBV18 and TRBJ1-2; 10 bases are shared with TRBD1. The CDR3 runs 17 residues. Germline trimming cut 1 base from V and 2 bases from J; bases unmatched to any gene: 7. Germline V gives CDR1 KGHSH, CDR2 LQKENI. This CDR3 reads CASSPLLGQGVNYGYTF. For the CDR3, the DNA is TGTGCCAGCTCACCACTTCTAGGACAGGGGGTAAACTATGGCTACACCTTC. Filled out from reference TRBV18 and TRBJ1-2, the complete variable domain reads NAGVMQNPRHLVRRRGQEARLRCSPMKGHSHVYWYRQLPEEGLKFMVYLQKENIIDESGMPKERFSAEFPKEGPSILRIQQVVRGDSAAYFCASSPLLGQGVNYGYTFGSGTRLTVV.

The V and J genes are TRBV6-5 and TRBJ1-3; D might be TRBD1 (6 bases). V dropped 2 bases and J dropped 2 bases, with 10 bases sitting between them. The CDR3 loop spans 15 amino acids. CDR1 and CDR2 from the germline V gene are MNHEY and SVGAGI. The DNA of the CDR3 is TGTGCCAGCAGTTACGGGGGGGCGCCTGGAAACACCATATATTTT. It codes for CASSYGGAPGNTIYF.

This clone was recorded a few times. V and J are TRBV14 and TRBJ1-3, with TRBD1 identical over 8 bases. The V and J ends lost 5 bases and 2 bases, in that order; junction bases with no gene match: 2. This CDR3 contains 14 residues. The germline V gene has CDR1 SGHDN and CDR2 FVKESK. As DNA, the CDR3 is TGTGCCAGCAGCAGGGGACAGGCTGGAAACACCATATATTTT. Its protein product is CASSRGQAGNTIYF.

This clone was observed a single time. The rearrangement uses TRBV4-1 and TRBJ2-5; D uncertain. The germline gives CDR1 MGHRA, CDR2 YSYEKL. Deletions cut 1 base from V and 1 base from J, with 10 bases between. The CDR3 loop spans 15 amino acids. CDR3 nucleotide sequence: TGCGCCAGCAGCCAAGCTCAAGCACGCCAAGAGACCCAGTACTTC. Translation gives CASSQAQARQETQYF.

A note on this clone: This specimen includes other DNA sequences encoding the same CDR3. This rearrangement joins TRBV15 to TRBJ2-5; D gene ambiguous. The CDR3 covers 13 residues. Germline V gene lookup returns CDR1 LNHNV and CDR2 YYDKDF (reference sequence). V was pared by 3 bases and J by 2 bases, with 7 bases between. The CDR3 region is CATSRGLQETQYF. The CDR3 DNA follows: TGTGCCACCAGCAGGGGATTACAAGAGACCCAGTACTTC.

This clone showed up just once. V usage is TRBV9 and J usage is TRBJ2-7, with TRBD2 matching 7 bases. V shed 3 bases, J shed 0 bases, and the junction held 6 bases outside the gene matches. CDR1 and CDR2 (germline): SGDLS, YYNGEE. The CDR3 runs to 15 residues. Here the CDR3 reads CASSAGGLGSYEQYF. Here the CDR3 DNA reads TGTGCCAGCAGCGCGGGGGGTTTGGGCTCCTACGAGCAGTACTTC.

V gene TRBV7-9 combines with J gene TRBJ2-7; D is uncertain. Trimming pared 1 base from V and 3 bases from J, leaving 7 bases between. This CDR3 comprises 13 residues. The V gene's germline CDR1 is SEHNR and CDR2 FQNEAQ (reference sequence). This CDR3 is CASSLVASYEQYF. The CDR3 DNA sequence: TGTGCCAGCAGCTTAGTTGCCAGCTACGAGCAGTACTTC.

This sequence joins TRBV4-3 and TRBJ2-7, with 9 bases lining up with TRBD2. With 0 bases clipped from V and 3 bases from J, the junction kept 6 bases outside the gene matches. CDR1 and CDR2 (germline): LGHNA, YSLEER. The CDR3 covers 16 residues. CDR3 sequence: CASSQDQRAGGYEQYF. The CDR3 DNA reads TGCGCCAGCAGCCAAGATCAGAGAGCGGGAGGCTACGAGCAGTACTTC.

This sequence joins TRBV5-4 and TRBJ2-3, with D possibly called TRBD1 or TRBD2 (5 bases each). Trimming removed 5 bases at V and 2 bases at J, with 12 bases between. This CDR3 is built from 14 residues. Germline-derived CDR1 and CDR2 are SGHNT and YYREEE (reference sequence). The CDR3 DNA follows: TGTGCCAGCAGTTATCGGGACCTCACAGATACGCAGTATTTT. Its protein product is CASSYRDLTDTQYF.

This clone was recorded only once. The chain joins TRBV28 to TRBJ2-7; the D gene is possibly TRBD1 (6 bases). Trimming pared 3 bases from V and 3 bases from J, leaving 12 bases between. This CDR3 contains 14 residues. The germline gives CDR1 MDHEN, CDR2 SYDVKM. The CDR3 loop is CASSLGHLNYEQYF. The CDR3 nucleotides are TGTGCCAGCAGTTTGGGACACTTAAACTACGAGCAGTACTTC.

The chain combines TRBV19 with TRBJ2-4; TRBD1 aligns across 9 bases. With V trimmed by 6 bases and J by 6 bases, 6 bases remained unmatched. This CDR3 has 14 amino acids. Germline V gene sequence: CDR1 LNHDA, CDR2 SQIVND (reference sequence). The CDR3, as DNA: TGTGCCAGTAGCTGGGACAGGGAAGCAAACATTCAGTACTTC. Translated: CASSWDREANIQYF.

The chain carries TRBV10-2 and TRBJ2-1, with a tentative D call TRBD1 (6 bases). V was pared by 4 bases and J by 2 bases, with 6 bases between. Germline CDR1 is WSHSY and CDR2 is SAAADI. The CDR3 runs 13 residues. CDR3 sequence reads: CASSGDTYNEQFF. DNA for the CDR3: TGCGCCAGCAGTGGGGACACCTACAATGAGCAGTTCTTC.

J is TRBJ2-5 and V is TRBV4-1, with TRBD2 identical over 8 bases. Trimming took 1 base from V and 5 from J; bases not matched to a gene: 9. The CDR3 has 16 residues. Looked up from germline, CDR1 is MGHRA and CDR2 is YSYEKL. Here the CDR3 reads CASSQASGSFWETQYF. In DNA form, the CDR3 reads TGCGCCAGCAGCCAAGCAAGCGGGAGTTTCTGGGAGACCCAGTACTTC.

This rearrangement joins TRBV6-6 to TRBJ2-7, with 9 bases lining up with TRBD1. J lost 3 bases, V lost 5 bases, and 8 bases had no gene match. CDR1 and CDR2 from the germline V gene are MNHNY and SVGAGI (reference sequence). The CDR3 contains 15 residues. The CDR3 DNA follows: TGTGCCAGCAGTCTGAGGGACAGGGCATACTACGAGCAGTACTTC. Translating gives CASSLRDRAYYEQYF.

V usage is TRBV7-9 and J usage is TRBJ2-1; 8 nucleotides line up with TRBD2. The CDR3 is 15 residues long. Germline CDR1 reads SEHNR; CDR2 reads FQNEAQ (reference sequence). Losses at the gene ends were 0 bases for V and 9 bases for J; bases not matched to a gene: 7. DNA of the CDR3: TGTGCCAGCAGCTTAGCAGCGGGAGCGGGGAGTGAGCAGTTCTTC. Translation: CASSLAAGAGSEQFF.

V usage is TRBV28 and J usage is TRBJ1-2; TRBD1 agrees at 7 bases. J gave up 7 bases and V 4 bases, and 9 bases lay outside the gene matches. This CDR3 comprises 14 residues. Germline CDR1 and CDR2: MDHEN and SYDVKM. CDR3 in DNA: TGTGCCAGCAGTTCTGGGACAGTATTAGGTGGCTACACCTTC. It specifies CASSSGTVLGGYTF.

This clone appeared a few times. The chain is built from TRBV2 and TRBJ1-2, with D possibly TRBD1 on 5 matching bases. This CDR3 is built from 12 residues. V lost 6 bases and J 8 bases, leaving 13 bases between the germline ends. Germline V lookup: CDR1 SNHLY, CDR2 FYNNEI. The CDR3 sequence: CASSPEGPGYTF. Written as DNA, the CDR3 is TGTGCCAGCAGCCCAGAGGGGCCCGGCTACACCTTC.

The rearrangement joins TRBV5-1 to TRBJ2-1, with TRBD2 matching over 7 bases. Unmatched junction bases numbered 7, after V lost 2 bases and J lost 5 bases. Germline V gives CDR1 SGHRS, CDR2 YFSETQ. The CDR3 has 15 residues. CDR3 bases: TGCGCCAGCAGCTTAAGGCTAGCGGCCAACAATGAGCAGTTCTTC. This translates into CASSLRLAANNEQFF.

This clone was observed once. The sample contains more than one DNA sequence encoding this CDR3. The chain is built from TRBV29-1 and TRBJ2-7; 7 positions match TRBD1. The CDR3 is made up of 14 amino acids. Germline loops: CDR1 SQVTM, CDR2 ANQGSEA. V lost 4 bases, J lost 0 bases, and 6 bases stayed unmatched. The CDR3 DNA reads as TGCAGCGTTGTCCCGACAGGGCTCTCCTACGAGCAGTACTTC. Its translation is CSVVPTGLSYEQYF.

The gene calls are TRBV9 and TRBJ2-7; 11 nucleotides line up with TRBD2. Trimming cost V 1 base and J 5 bases; bases outside gene matches: 8. Germline V lookup: CDR1 SGDLS, CDR2 YYNGEE. This CDR3 region has 16 residues. CDR3 sequence reads: CASSVTSGRGYHEQYF. CDR3 nucleotides: TGTGCCAGCAGCGTAACTAGCGGGAGAGGTTACCACGAGCAGTACTTC.